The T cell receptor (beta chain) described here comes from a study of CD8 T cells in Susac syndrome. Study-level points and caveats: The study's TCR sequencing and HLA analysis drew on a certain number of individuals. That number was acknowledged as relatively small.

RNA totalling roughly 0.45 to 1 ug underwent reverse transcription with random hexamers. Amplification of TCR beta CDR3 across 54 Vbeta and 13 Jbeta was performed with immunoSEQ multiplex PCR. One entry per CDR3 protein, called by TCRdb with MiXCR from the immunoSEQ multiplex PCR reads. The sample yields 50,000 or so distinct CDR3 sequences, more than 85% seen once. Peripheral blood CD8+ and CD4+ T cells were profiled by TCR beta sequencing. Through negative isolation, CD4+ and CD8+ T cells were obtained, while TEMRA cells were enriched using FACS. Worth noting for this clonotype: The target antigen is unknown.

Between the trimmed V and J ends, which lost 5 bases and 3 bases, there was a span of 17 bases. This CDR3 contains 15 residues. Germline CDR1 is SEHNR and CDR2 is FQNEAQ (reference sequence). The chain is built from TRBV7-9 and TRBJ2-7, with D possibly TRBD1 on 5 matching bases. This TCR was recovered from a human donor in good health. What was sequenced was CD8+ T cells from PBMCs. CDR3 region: CASSAPAGQVYEQYF. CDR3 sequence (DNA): TGTGCCAGCAGCGCCCCGGCAGGGCAAGTCTACGAGCAGTACTTC.